Reported below is one TCR beta chain. Newly diagnosed hyperthyroidism, duration under 2 months, in patients aged 18 to 65. Diagnostic decisions used clinical symptoms, serum thyroxine and TRAb, thyroid ultrasound and orbital computed tomography. Fresh peripheral blood, 10 ml, was the source of the PBMCs. The data were obtained in a study of T cells in Graves' hyperthyroidism and ophthalmopathy. RNA transcripts provided the source from which TCR beta CDR3 regions were amplified. The study used the HTBI primer set for a first-round RT-PCR of the TCR CDR3. MiXCR, applied by TCRdb to the multiplex PCR reads, yields one record per CDR3 protein. The table has some 550,000 distinct CDR3 sequences, less than 25% seen once. This CDR3 has 14 residues. V lost 1 base and J lost 5, with 11 bases in between. The germline gives CDR1 SEHNR, CDR2 FQNEAQ (reference sequence).

V gene TRBV7-9 combines with J gene TRBJ1-2; D ambiguous. Material: blood. This clonotype was obtained from a man aged 18 to 30 with Graves' hyperthyroidism. This CDR3 is CASSLEEFGYGYTF. In nucleotides, the CDR3 is TGTGCCAGCAGCTTAGAAGAATTTGGATATGGCTACACCTTC.